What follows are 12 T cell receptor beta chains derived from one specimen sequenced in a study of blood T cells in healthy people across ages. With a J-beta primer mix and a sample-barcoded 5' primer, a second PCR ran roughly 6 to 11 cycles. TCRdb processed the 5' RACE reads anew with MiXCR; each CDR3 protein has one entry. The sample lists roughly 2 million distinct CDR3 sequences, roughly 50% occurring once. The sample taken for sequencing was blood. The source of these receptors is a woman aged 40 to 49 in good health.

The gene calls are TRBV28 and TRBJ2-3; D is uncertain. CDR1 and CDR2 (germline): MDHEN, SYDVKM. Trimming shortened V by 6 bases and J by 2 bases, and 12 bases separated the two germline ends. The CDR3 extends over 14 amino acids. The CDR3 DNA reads TGTGCCAGCAGAGTTGCTAGATCCACAGATACGCAGTATTTT. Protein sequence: CASRVARSTDTQYF.

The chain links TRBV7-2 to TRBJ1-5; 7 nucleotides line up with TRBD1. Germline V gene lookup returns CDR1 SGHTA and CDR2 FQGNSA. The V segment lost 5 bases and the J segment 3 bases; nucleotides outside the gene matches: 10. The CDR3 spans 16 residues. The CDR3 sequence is CASSKTGILFNQPQHF. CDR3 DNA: TGTGCCAGCAGCAAGACAGGGATCCTTTTCAATCAGCCCCAGCATTTT.

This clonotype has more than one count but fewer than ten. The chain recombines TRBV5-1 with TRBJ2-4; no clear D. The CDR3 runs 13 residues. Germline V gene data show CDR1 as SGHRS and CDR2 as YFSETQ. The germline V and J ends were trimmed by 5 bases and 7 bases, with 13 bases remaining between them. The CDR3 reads CASRSDTPNIQYF. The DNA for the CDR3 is TGCGCCAGCAGAAGCGACACACCGAACATTCAGTACTTC. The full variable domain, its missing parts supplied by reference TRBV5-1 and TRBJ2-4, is KAGVTQTPRYLIKTRGQQVTLSCSPISGHRSVSWYQQTPGQGLQFLFEYFSETQRNKGNFPGRFSGRQFSNSRSEMNVSTLELGDSALYLCASRSDTPNIQYFGAGTRLSVL.

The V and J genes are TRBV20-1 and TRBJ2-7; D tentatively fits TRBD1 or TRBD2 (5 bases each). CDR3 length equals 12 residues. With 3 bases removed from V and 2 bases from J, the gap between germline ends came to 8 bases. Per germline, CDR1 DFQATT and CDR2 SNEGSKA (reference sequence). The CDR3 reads CSASGATYEQYF. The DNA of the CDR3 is TGCAGTGCTAGCGGGGCAACCTACGAGCAGTACTTC.

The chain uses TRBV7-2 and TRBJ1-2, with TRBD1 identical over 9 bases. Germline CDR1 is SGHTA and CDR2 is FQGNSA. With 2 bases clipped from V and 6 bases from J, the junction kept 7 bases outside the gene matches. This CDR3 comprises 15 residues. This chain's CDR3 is CASSLRRDRVHGYTF. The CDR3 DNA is TGTGCCAGCAGCTTAAGGAGGGACAGGGTTCATGGCTACACCTTC.

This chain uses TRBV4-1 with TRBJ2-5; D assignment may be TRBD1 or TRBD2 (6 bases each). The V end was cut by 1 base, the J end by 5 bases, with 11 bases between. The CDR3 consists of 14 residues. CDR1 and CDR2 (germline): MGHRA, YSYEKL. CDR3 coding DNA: TGCGCCAGCAGCCAAGGGGGGGCCCCCGAGACCCAGTACTTC. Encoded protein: CASSQGGAPETQYF.

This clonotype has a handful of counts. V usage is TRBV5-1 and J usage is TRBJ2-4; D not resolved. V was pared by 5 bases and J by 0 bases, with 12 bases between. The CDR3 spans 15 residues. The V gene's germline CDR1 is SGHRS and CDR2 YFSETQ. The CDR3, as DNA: TGCGCCAGCAGTACTGGAAGGGTAGCCAAAAACATTCAGTACTTC. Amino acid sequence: CASSTGRVAKNIQYF. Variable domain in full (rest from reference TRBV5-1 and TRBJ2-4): KAGVTQTPRYLIKTRGQQVTLSCSPISGHRSVSWYQQTPGQGLQFLFEYFSETQRNKGNFPGRFSGRQFSNSRSEMNVSTLELGDSALYLCASSTGRVAKNIQYFGAGTRLSVL.

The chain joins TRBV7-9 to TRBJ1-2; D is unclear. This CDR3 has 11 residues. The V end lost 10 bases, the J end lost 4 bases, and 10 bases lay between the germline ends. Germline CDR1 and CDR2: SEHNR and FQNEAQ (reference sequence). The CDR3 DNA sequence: TGTGCCATCGACTGGGGCTATGGCTACACCTTC. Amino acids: CAIDWGYGYTF.

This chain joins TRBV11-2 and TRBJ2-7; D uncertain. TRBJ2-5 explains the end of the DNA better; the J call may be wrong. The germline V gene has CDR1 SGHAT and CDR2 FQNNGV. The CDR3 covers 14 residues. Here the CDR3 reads CASSPAVRWKTQYF. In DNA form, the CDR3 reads TGTGCCAGCAGCCCAGCCGTAAGGTGGAAGACCCAGTACTTC.

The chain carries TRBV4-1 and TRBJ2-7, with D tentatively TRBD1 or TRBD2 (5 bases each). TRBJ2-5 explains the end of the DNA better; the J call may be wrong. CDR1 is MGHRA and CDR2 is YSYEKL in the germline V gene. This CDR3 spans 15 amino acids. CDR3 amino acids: CASSPNQGDVGTQYF. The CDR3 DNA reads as TGCGCCAGCAGCCCCAATCAAGGGGACGTGGGGACCCAGTACTTC.

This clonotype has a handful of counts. CDR3 sequence (DNA): TGTGCCAGCAGCCAGCCCGGCACGGGCAATGAGCAGTTCTTC. Its translation: CASSQPGTGNEQFF. This sequence joins TRBV4-2 and TRBJ2-1; D uncertain. CDR1 and CDR2 (germline): LGHNA, YNFKEQ. The CDR3 is 14 amino acids. The V end was cut by 3 bases, the J end by 6 bases, with 12 bases between.

The DNA of the CDR3 is TGCGCCAGCAGCCAAGATCCTCTAGGGGAAGGGCCCGTCACAGATACGCAGTATTTT. Protein: CASSQDPLGEGPVTDTQYF. The chain uses TRBV4-3 and TRBJ2-3, with D perhaps matching TRBD1 (5 bases). The CDR3 extends over 19 amino acids. V was clipped by 0 bases and J by 2 bases, with 21 bases between them. In germline, CDR1 is LGHNA, CDR2 YSLEER.